This is a list of T cell receptor beta chains from one sample in a study of blood T cell repertoires in COVID-19. Measured with immunoSEQ multiplex PCR; TCRdb has only the in-frame clones, and not every one. The sample carries 150,000 to 200,000 clones, approximately 79% recorded once. Sample: peripheral blood. The receptor set was obtained from a man in his 60s with active or convalescent COVID-19. Both conserved end residues are part of each CDR3.

j_gene	v_gene	CDR3aa
TRBJ2-2	TRBV5-4	CASSWEGHGEELFF
TRBJ2-2	TRBV2	CASSEIGRGTGELFF
TRBJ1-1	TRBV11-3	CASSAMGVMNTEAFF
TRBJ2-4	TRBV25-1	CASSGDRVRRGQYF
TRBJ2-6	TRBV18	CASSPTVQGAGANVLTF
TRBJ1-1	TRBV10-3	CAISQDRGTEAFF
TRBJ2-1	TRBV30	CAWSPKSGNYNEQFF
TRBJ1-2	TRBV7-2	CASSLRGSYGYTF
TRBJ1-4	TRBV7-9	CASSSRQGTDEKLFF
TRBJ1-2	TRBV10-3	CAISEMVASYGYTF
TRBJ2-5	TRBV18	CASSRRQRETQYF
TRBJ1-2	TRBV28	CASSSDRLDGYTF
TRBJ2-3	TRBV7-3	CASSPGTGATDTQYF
TRBJ1-3	TRBV28	CASSFSRAGNTIYF
TRBJ2-7	TRBV5-4	CASSFGTAGEQYF
TRBJ2-2	TRBV29-1	CSVEVGGRAPTGELFF
TRBJ1-2	TRBV29-1	CSVEAGQGSGYTF
TRBJ1-4	TRBV27	CASSPSGTGNNEKLFF
TRBJ1-2	TRBV27	CASSSKAAGALEHGYTF
TRBJ2-2	TRBV18	CASSPQLGAAGELFF
TRBJ2-2	TRBV11-2	CASSLEVVMANTGELFF
TRBJ2-3	TRBV20-1	CSALTTDTQYF
TRBJ2-5	TRBV6-5	CASRPRGAGETQYF
TRBJ2-3	TRBV5-1	CASSLESGPTDTQYF
TRBJ2-2	TRBV5-6	CASSLDGSGTGELFF
TRBJ2-5	TRBV28	CASSPPRTGSTGETQYF
TRBJ1-5	TRBV28	CASSFLGSGGQPQHF
TRBJ2-3	TRBV15	CATSRGGRTDTQYF
TRBJ2-2	TRBV5-1	CASSLGLLNRGTGELFF
TRBJ2-4	TRBV9	CASSVSGAKNIQYF
TRBJ2-1	TRBV29-1	CSVNRGGADNEQFF
TRBJ1-5	TRBV18	CASSFPNQPQHF
TRBJ2-7	TRBV7-2	CASSGGLAVSYEQYF
TRBJ2-7	TRBV20-1	CSASLAGAEQYF
TRBJ2-2	TRBV27	CASSRDRGNTGELFF
TRBJ2-2	TRBV9	CASSLGLAVTGELFF
TRBJ2-5	TRBV24-1	CATSESGGQETQYF
TRBJ2-2	TRBV9	CASSVAGGANAGELFF
TRBJ2-3	TRBV24-1	CATSALTGSDTQYF
TRBJ2-3	TRBV10-3	CASSSADTQYF
TRBJ2-1	TRBV12-3/TRBV12-4	CASTLGLVYEQFF
TRBJ2-3	TRBV7-9	CASSGTTSTDTQYF
TRBJ2-1	TRBV7-9	CASSLGASGRGHNEQFF
TRBJ2-4	TRBV9	CASSPGTGRNIQYF
TRBJ2-1	TRBV18	CASSPILAGNEQFF
TRBJ1-2	TRBV6-6	CARGRQGARGYTF
TRBJ1-1	TRBV4-2	CASSQENPGGGAFF
TRBJ2-2	TRBV5-1	CAGRFSEDTGELFF
TRBJ2-7	TRBV5-1	CASSLGGGSGYEQYF
TRBJ2-3	TRBV6-2/TRBV6-3	CASRPTSGSGTDTQYF
TRBJ2-4	TRBV28	CASSLGHAKNIQYF
TRBJ2-5	TRBV29-1	CSVRQGAGETQYF
TRBJ2-2	TRBV6-5	CASSRTLMNTGELFF